This T cell receptor beta chain was recorded in a study of shared clonotypes between healthy human individuals. The ends were cut back, 7 bases at V and 1 base at J, with 8 bases in the middle. The CDR3 runs to 12 residues. Germline CDR1 MNHEY, CDR2 SVGAGI. Study outcomes and limitations: Naive subsets tended to show greater estimated richness than memory subsets.

Deep-level assay runs were performed. The table came from immunoSEQ multiplex PCR; TCRdb's copy has only in-frame clones and leaves some out. The sample holds 300,000 to 400,000 clones, around 74% seen once. All participating donors were Caucasian adults from Nashville, Tennessee. Comments on this clone: Its antigen is not known.

This receptor was taken from a young man in good health. The chain carries TRBV6-5 and TRBJ2-7; D unresolved. Sequencing was carried out using memory CD4+ T cells sorted from blood. Subset here: CD45RA-negative fraction. The CDR3 reads CASIVVSYEQYF. CDR3 coding DNA: TGTGCCAGCATTGTCGTGTCCTACGAGCAGTACTTC.